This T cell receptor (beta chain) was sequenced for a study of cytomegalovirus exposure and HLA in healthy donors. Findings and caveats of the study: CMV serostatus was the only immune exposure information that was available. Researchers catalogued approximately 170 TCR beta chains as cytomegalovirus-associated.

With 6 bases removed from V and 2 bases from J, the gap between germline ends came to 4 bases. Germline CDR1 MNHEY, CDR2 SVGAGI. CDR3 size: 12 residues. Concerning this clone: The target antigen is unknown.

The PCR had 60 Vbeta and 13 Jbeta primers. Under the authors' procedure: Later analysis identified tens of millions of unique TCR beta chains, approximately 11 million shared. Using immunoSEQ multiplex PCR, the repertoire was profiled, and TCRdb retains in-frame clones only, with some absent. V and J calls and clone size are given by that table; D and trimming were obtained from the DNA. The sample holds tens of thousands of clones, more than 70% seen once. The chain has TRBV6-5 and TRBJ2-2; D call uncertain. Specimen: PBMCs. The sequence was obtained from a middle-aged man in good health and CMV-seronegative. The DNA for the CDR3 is TGTGCCAGCAGCCAAAACACCGGGGAGCTGTTTTTT. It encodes CASSQNTGELFF.